This T cell receptor (beta chain) was found in a study of Ad26.COV2.S vaccination and SARS-CoV-2 variants. Study-level information: The authors gave Ad26.COV2.S intramuscularly, either once or twice 56 days apart.

General observations from the study: Reports say spike-specific CD8+ and CD4+ T cell responses covered substantial breadth after vaccination. Vaccine and placebo recipients had comparable breadth of non-spike TCRs.

Sequenced by immunoSEQ multiplex PCR; TCRdb stores in-frame clones only, minus some. The sample comprises more than 250,000 clones, around 87% of which are singletons, and about 3.1% rests with the top ten. Described treatment: approximately 18 received Ad26.COV2.S at low or high dose, single or two shots; 5 received placebo; per-sample allocation not given. On day 63 after the first injection, vaccine and placebo recipients gave samples. Wuhan-strain spike was delivered by a replication-incompetent Ad26 vector. About this clone itself: As yet, its antigen is unknown. In the same sample, other DNA sequences code for this CDR3.

The TCR was taken from a person aged 18 to 65 who received the Ad26.COV2.S COVID-19 vaccine or a placebo. Sequencing used peripheral blood, obtained in a trial of Ad26.COV2.S vaccine versus placebo.

In DNA, the CDR3 is TGTGCCAGCAGCGTAGCTGGGGGGAACACTGAAGCTTTCTTT. Translation: CASSVAGGNTEAFF. V gene TRBV9 combines with J gene TRBJ1-1; D might be TRBD1 (5 bases). V shed 0 bases and J shed 1 base, with 7 bases lying between them. Germline-derived CDR1 and CDR2 are SGDLS and YYNGEE. The CDR3 contains 14 residues.